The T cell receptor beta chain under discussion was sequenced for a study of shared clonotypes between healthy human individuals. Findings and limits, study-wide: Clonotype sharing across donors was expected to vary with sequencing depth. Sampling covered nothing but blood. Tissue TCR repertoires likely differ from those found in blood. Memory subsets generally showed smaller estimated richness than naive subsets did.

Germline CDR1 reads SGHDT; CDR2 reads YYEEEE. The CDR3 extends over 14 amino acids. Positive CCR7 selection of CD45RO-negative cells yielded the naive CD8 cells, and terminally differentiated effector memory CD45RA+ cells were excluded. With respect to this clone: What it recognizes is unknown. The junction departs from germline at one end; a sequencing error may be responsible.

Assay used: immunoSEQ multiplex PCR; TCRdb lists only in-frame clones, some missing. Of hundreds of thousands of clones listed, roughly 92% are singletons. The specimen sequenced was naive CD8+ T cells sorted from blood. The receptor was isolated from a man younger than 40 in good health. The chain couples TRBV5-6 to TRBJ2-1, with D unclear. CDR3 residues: CTSSPLGTNNEQFF. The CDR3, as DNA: TGTACCAGCAGCCCCCTAGGAACGAACAATGAGCAGTTCTTC.